The source of this T cell receptor beta chain is a study of breast tumors, draining lymph nodes, adjacent tissues (dated by TCRdb to about 2016). About the full investigation: In breast cancer patients, the study compared the TCR beta repertoires of tumor, adjacent nontumor tissue and axillary lymph nodes. The study was designed to assess the relationships and possible T-cell exchange between tumor, surrounding tissue and draining lymph node repertoires in human breast cancer. General conclusions and limits of the study: Tumor and nontumor tissue repertoires were significantly more similar in luminal-like than in basal-like breast cancer. A scenario in which most tumor T cells derive from the lymph node and then expand within tumor tissue was judged to be consistent with the data. Tumor T-cell repertoires showed less diversity than lymph node repertoires and more diversity than nontumor tissue repertoires, and tumor T-cell repertoires showed preferential V and J gene usage. Rather than being directly demonstrated, the conclusion that tumor T cells originate in lymph nodes was presented as consistent with a hypothesis.

Lymph node samples came from the axillary draining lymph nodes of breast cancer patients. A remark on this clonotype: Its specific antigen is unknown. The CDR3 does not end in the conserved phenylalanine or tryptophan, so this is likely a read error.

The CDR3 is 13 amino acids long, termini counted. The only DNA kept is the CDR3, 39 bases in frame from the first base. CDR1 is given as WNHNN and CDR2 as SYGVQD, both from the germline V gene (reference sequence). V gives up 6 bases and J gives up 3 bases, and the segment between their germline ends measures 11 bases. Instrument used: Illumina HiSeq 2000. Multiplex PCR amplification was used to generate the TCR beta chain libraries. High-throughput sequencing was used to analyze the amplified TCR beta chain products. TCRdb itself trimmed the public reads at Q25 with fastp, ran MiXCR and retained productive beta chains. CDR3 protein duplicates are merged, each entry listing the most common genes and DNA. This sample lists 120,000 to 150,000 distinct CDR3 sequences; roughly 33% were detected once. Of the sample, under 2.5% falls within the top ten clones.

The receptor was derived from a female donor with breast cancer. Some clones in this sample may be carry-over from other donors' samples. The V and J segments used are TRBV10-1 and TRBJ2-5, with a tentative D gene TRBD1 over 5 matching bases. The sequenced sample consisted of axillary lymph node tissue. CDR3 protein: CASSRGQKETQYS. The sequenced DNA: TGCGCCAGCAGCCGCGGACAAAAAGAGACCCAGTACTCC.